This T cell receptor beta chain was sequenced during a study of T cell repertoires in cytomegalovirus infection. The wider study: CMV infection and matching HLA type were both indicated by public TCR beta signatures. General study points: HLA-C-restricted CMV-specific TCR beta clonotypes prevailed in the ex vivo response.

The CDR3 is 15 amino acids. Germline V gene data show CDR1 as SGHTA and CDR2 as FQGTGA. TCRdb reprocessed the reads with MiXCR, giving one entry per CDR3 protein. The table records over 200,000 distinct CDR3 sequences, roughly 13% of them present only once. Remarks on this clonotype: Its target is unknown. Its ends do not fully match the called genes, so a read error is possible.

The chain joins TRBV7-3 to TRBJ2-7; 9 positions agree with TRBD1. Source material: PBMCs. This TCR came from a human donor in good health (CMV status not recorded). Some clones in this sample may be carry-over from other donors' samples. In nucleotides, the CDR3 is TGTGCCAGCAGCTCGCCGGACAGGGGTGTCTACGAGCTGTACTTC. It yields the protein CASSSPDRGVYELYF. The complete variable domain, with remaining parts taken from reference TRBV7-3 and TRBJ2-7, reads GAGVSQTPSNKVTEKGKYVELRCDPISGHTALYWYRQSLGQGPEFLIYFQGTGAADDSGLPNDRFFAVRPEGSVSTLKIQRTERGDSAVYLCASSSPDRGVYELYFGPGTRLTVT.